These 19 T cell receptor beta chains were all obtained from the same sample, sequenced in a study of T cell repertoires in cytomegalovirus infection. TCRdb fed the reads into MiXCR, producing one record per CDR3 protein. The table includes more than 650,000 distinct CDR3 sequences, 35% to 45% detected once. The sample was PBMCs. Every receptor here comes from a human donor in good health (CMV status not recorded). Some clones in this sample may be carry-over from other donors' samples.

V usage is TRBV7-9 and J usage is TRBJ1-1, with D unclear. CDR3 length: 14 amino acids. Trimming took 5 bases from V and 0 from J, leaving 10 bases between them. Germline V gives CDR1 SEHNR, CDR2 FQNEAQ (reference sequence). The CDR3, as DNA: TGTGCCAGCAGCCCCCTCCTCGTGAACACTGAAGCTTTCTTT. Translated, it gives CASSPLLVNTEAFF.

This clonotype has more than one count but fewer than ten. The chain combines TRBV7-2 with TRBJ1-1; unclear D gene. Deletions cut 2 bases from V and 11 bases from J, with 12 bases between. There are 12 residues in the CDR3. Germline values: CDR1 SGHTA, CDR2 FQGNSA. CDR3 coding DNA: TGTGCCAGCAGCTTATTGGGTCAAGCGGCTTTCTTT. Translated, it gives CASSLLGQAAFF.

The chain has TRBV5-1 and TRBJ2-7, with D possibly matching TRBD2 (6 bases). The CDR3 has 17 amino acids. Deletions cut 0 bases from V and 6 bases from J, with 22 bases between. Germline loops: CDR1 SGHRS, CDR2 YFSETQ. Here the CDR3 reads CASSLAAKTGAWGEQYF. As DNA, the CDR3 is TGCGCCAGCAGCTTGGCCGCTAAAACGGGAGCGTGGGGCGAGCAGTACTTC.

Remarks on this clonotype: Possible read error: a much larger clone is one base away. CDR3 sequence: CAISPRGLAGMQETQYF. DNA of the CDR3: TGTGCCATCAGCCCCCGGGGGCTAGCGGGAATGCAAGAGACCCAGTACTTC. V usage is TRBV7-2 and J usage is TRBJ2-5, with TRBD2 matching 9 bases. The V gene's germline CDR1 is SGHTA and CDR2 FQGNSA. There are 17 residues in the CDR3.

This clonotype was counted at least ten times. This chain connects TRBV7-8 to TRBJ1-5; possibly TRBD1 for D (5 bases). Germline values: CDR1 SGHVS, CDR2 FQNEAQ. The CDR3 length is 14 residues. Trimming took 5 bases from V and 7 from J, leaving 15 bases between them. The CDR3 sequence: CASSVQGGGQPQHF. The CDR3 DNA is TGTGCCAGCAGCGTCCAGGGTGGAGGGCAGCCCCAGCATTTT.

The chain is built from TRBV28 and TRBJ2-7; 7 nucleotides line up with TRBD2. The trim removed 3 bases at V and 0 bases at J, leaving 11 bases unmatched. CDR1 and CDR2 (germline): MDHEN, SYDVKM. The CDR3 is made up of 17 amino acids. In DNA, the CDR3 is TGTGCCAGCAGTTTGAGGTCTCCGCGGGGGAGCTCCTACGAGCAGTACTTC. Translating it yields CASSLRSPRGSSYEQYF.

Only a few counts were recorded for this clonotype. This chain connects TRBV11-1 to TRBJ1-2; 7 bases are shared with TRBD1. Trimming cost V 5 bases and J 5 bases; bases outside gene matches: 8. The length of the CDR3 is 14 residues. CDR1 is SGHAT, CDR2 FQDESV, per germline (reference sequence). CDR3 coding DNA: TGTGCCAGCAGCACCACAGGGGTTCCATATGGCTACACCTTC. This translates into CASSTTGVPYGYTF. The full variable domain, its missing parts supplied by reference TRBV11-1 and TRBJ1-2, is EAEVAQSPRYKITEKSQAVAFWCDPISGHATLYWYRQILGQGPELLVQFQDESVVDDSQLPKDRFSAERLKGVDSTLKIQPAELGDSAMYLCASSTTGVPYGYTFGSGTRLTVV.

V gene TRBV25-1 combines with J gene TRBJ2-3; D remains unclear. V lost 1 base, J lost 2 bases, and 7 bases lay in between. CDR1 is MGHDK, CDR2 SYGVNS, per germline. The CDR3 is made up of 14 amino acids. The CDR3: CASSEFENTDTQYF. CDR3 nucleotides: TGTGCCAGCAGTGAATTTGAGAACACAGATACGCAGTATTTT.

V usage is TRBV12-3 or TRBV12-4 and J usage is TRBJ2-4; 7 nucleotides align to TRBD2. V dropped 6 bases and J dropped 3; count of bases not matched to a gene: 23. The CDR3 is made up of 20 amino acids. The CDR3 reads CASSHVRLAALKSLKNIQYF. For the CDR3, the DNA is TGTGCCAGCAGCCATGTCAGGCTAGCGGCATTAAAAAGCCTCAAAAACATTCAGTACTTC.

This clonotype was detected a few times. The genes are TRBV28 and TRBJ1-5; unclear D gene. Between the trimmed V and J ends, which lost 6 bases and 2 bases, there was a span of 11 bases. Germline lookup yields CDR1 MDHEN and CDR2 SYDVKM. This CDR3 spans 14 amino acids. The CDR3 DNA reads TGTGCCAGCAGCCCTCCCCCGGGCAATCAGCCCCAGCATTTT. As protein: CASSPPPGNQPQHF.

The chain links TRBV28 to TRBJ2-3, with D possibly being TRBD2 (6 bases). The germline V gene has CDR1 MDHEN and CDR2 SYDVKM. The CDR3 length is 16 residues. V lost 3 bases and J 2 bases, leaving 15 bases between the germline ends. CDR3 sequence reads: CASSFGLSSSTDTQYF. CDR3 nucleotides: TGTGCCAGCAGTTTCGGACTATCCTCCTCCACAGATACGCAGTATTTT.

V is TRBV14 and J is TRBJ2-7; TRBD1 matches 10 bases. Germline CDR1 is SGHDN and CDR2 is FVKESK. There are 15 residues in the CDR3. Trimming removed 3 bases from V and 0 bases from J; junction bases left unmatched: 2. The CDR3 coding sequence is TGTGCCAGCAGCCAGGGACAGGGGCGCTCCTACGAGCAGTACTTC. Protein product: CASSQGQGRSYEQYF.

The chain recombines TRBV11-2 with TRBJ2-1; 7 bases fit TRBD2. Germline lookup yields CDR1 SGHAT and CDR2 FQNNGV. This CDR3 has 15 residues. The trim removed 4 bases at V and 7 bases at J, leaving 10 bases unmatched. The CDR3 sequence: CASSYSGPRKNEQFF. Written as DNA, the CDR3 is TGTGCCAGCAGCTATAGCGGGCCTAGAAAGAATGAGCAGTTCTTC.

The chain has TRBV12-3 or TRBV12-4 and TRBJ1-2; 9 nucleotides align to TRBD1. The ends lost 10 bases at V and 4 bases at J; junction bases unmatched: 13. The CDR3 covers 15 residues. CDR3 in amino acids: CATGAGQGHFYGYTF. The CDR3, as DNA: TGTGCCACCGGAGCCGGACAGGGGCACTTCTATGGCTACACCTTC.

This chain links TRBV7-9 with TRBJ2-5; 7 bases are shared with TRBD1. The CDR3 length is 13 residues. J lost 3 bases, V lost 5 bases, and 3 bases had no gene match. The germline CDR1 and CDR2 sequences are SEHNR and FQNEAQ (reference sequence). In DNA, the CDR3 is TGTGCCAGCAGCACCAGGGGGAAAGAGACCCAGTACTTC. Protein: CASSTRGKETQYF.

The rearrangement uses TRBV27 and TRBJ2-2; D is unclear. The CDR3 is made up of 16 amino acids. The ends were cut back, 0 bases at V and 2 bases at J, with 10 bases in the middle. Germline V gene data show CDR1 as MNHEY and CDR2 as SMNVEV (reference sequence). Here the CDR3 reads CASSLSITGNTGELFF. CDR3 sequence (DNA): TGTGCCAGCAGTTTATCGATAACTGGAAACACCGGGGAGCTGTTTTTT.

This clonotype was picked up a small number of times. The chain combines TRBV12-3 or TRBV12-4 with TRBJ1-1, with D hard to call. This CDR3 contains 16 residues. The V and J ends lost 8 bases and 1 base respectively, with 20 bases between them. The CDR3 nucleotides read TGTGCCAGCCTTATACGTCCGGCCAGGCAGAACACTGAAGCTTTCTTT. It codes for CASLIRPARQNTEAFF.

Only a few counts were recorded for this clonotype. CDR3 loop: CASSPRDREASTDTQYF. The DNA for the CDR3 is TGTGCCAGCAGCCCCAGGGACAGGGAGGCTAGCACAGATACGCAGTATTTT. The chain combines TRBV7-2 with TRBJ2-3; 9 nucleotides align to TRBD1. Germline values: CDR1 SGHTA, CDR2 FQGNSA. CDR3 length equals 17 residues. The trim removed 5 bases at V and 0 bases at J, leaving 9 bases unmatched.

J is TRBJ1-3 and V is TRBV28; D not resolved. This CDR3 spans 15 amino acids. Trimming took off 5 bases at V and 6 bases at J, with 17 bases between the two ends. Germline V gene data show CDR1 as MDHEN and CDR2 as SYDVKM. CDR3 nucleotides: TGTGCCAGCAGTCCCCTGATTTTGGGATCAAACACCATATATTTT. The encoded protein is CASSPLILGSNTIYF.